The clone carrying this T cell receptor beta chain appeared once. Random hexamers were used to reverse transcribe the RNA input (roughly 0.5 to 1 ug). Each CDR3 protein gets one entry after TCRdb re-called the immunoSEQ multiplex PCR reads with MiXCR. The sample lists 150,000 to 190,000 distinct CDR3 sequences, around 95% occurring once. Trimming shortened V by 3 bases and J by 6 bases, and 7 bases separated the two germline ends. CDR1 and CDR2 (germline): SGDLS, YYNGEE. The CDR3 has 12 residues. This sample was included in a study of CD8 T cells in Susac syndrome. The sequenced target, TCR beta, came from blood CD8+ and CD4+ T cells.

This clonotype was obtained from a human donor with multiple sclerosis. Material: CD8+ T cells from PBMCs. The chain has TRBV9 and TRBJ2-1; a weak D match, TRBD1 (5 bases). Here the CDR3 reads CASSDRSNEQFF. CDR3 DNA: TGTGCCAGCAGCGACAGGAGCAATGAGCAGTTCTTC.